These 8 T cell receptor beta chains originate from one sample sequenced in a study of blood T cell repertoires in COVID-19. Assay used: immunoSEQ multiplex PCR; TCRdb lists only in-frame clones, some missing. The profile shows approximately 390,000 clones, over 75% of them singletons. The sequenced material came from peripheral blood. These receptors were taken from an older woman with COVID-19, enrolled during active disease.

In this sample, this clone turned up once. The chain carries TRBV10-3 and TRBJ2-7; 7 bases are shared with TRBD1. Trimming cost V 5 bases and J 2 bases; bases outside gene matches: 3. From germline, CDR1 is ENHRY and CDR2 SYGVKD. This CDR3 has 13 amino acids. Written as DNA, the CDR3 is TGTGCCATCAGTAAAGGGACAGCCTACGAGCAGTACTTC. It codes for CAISKGTAYEQYF.

The genes are TRBV5-6 and TRBJ1-2; 7 bases are shared with TRBD1. The J segment lost 7 bases and the V segment lost 0 bases, leaving 6 bases of the junction unmatched. The CDR3 is 14 residues long. Germline CDR1 is SGHDT and CDR2 is YYEEEE. DNA for the CDR3: TGTGCCAGCAGCTTGGCGAGGGGGCGCGGTGGCTACACCTTC. It is translated as CASSLARGRGGYTF. Full variable domain (outside the CDR3, taken from reference TRBV5-6 and TRBJ1-2): DAGVTQSPTHLIKTRGQQVTLRCSPKSGHDTVSWYQQALGQGPQFIFQYYEEEERQRGNFPDRFSGHQFPNYSSELNVNALLLGDSALYLCASSLARGRGGYTFGSGTRLTVV.

The chain employs TRBV4-1 and TRBJ1-2; 11 bases map to TRBD1. CDR3 size: 15 residues. Losses at the gene ends were 0 bases for V and 6 bases for J; bases not matched to a gene: 3. The germline V gene has CDR1 MGHRA and CDR2 YSYEKL. The CDR3 sequence: CASSQEGQGADGYTF. CDR3 bases: TGCGCCAGCAGCCAAGAAGGACAGGGGGCCGATGGCTACACCTTC.

The chain recombines TRBV7-3 with TRBJ2-1; 10 nucleotides agree with TRBD2. The germline gives CDR1 SGHTA, CDR2 FQGTGA. Trimming took 4 bases from V and 6 from J; bases not matched to a gene: 6. The CDR3 consists of 15 residues. CDR3 sequence reads: CASSSSGGALNEQFF. DNA for the CDR3: TGTGCCAGCAGCTCAAGCGGGGGGGCCCTCAATGAGCAGTTCTTC.

This chain uses TRBV7-9 with TRBJ2-3, with D perhaps matching TRBD1 (6 bases). The germline V and J ends were trimmed by 4 bases and 3 bases, with 14 bases remaining between them. The CDR3 is 15 residues long. Germline values: CDR1 SEHNR, CDR2 FQNEAQ (reference sequence). CDR3 sequence: CASSYGQNPTDTQYF. The DNA for the CDR3 is TGTGCCAGCAGCTATGGACAGAACCCTACAGATACGCAGTATTTT.

The chain uses TRBV12-5 and TRBJ1-2; D possibly corresponds to TRBD1 (5 bases). V lost 9 bases, J lost 4 bases, and 15 bases lay in between. Germline-derived CDR1 and CDR2 are LGHNT and FRNRAP. CDR3 length: 13 residues. The CDR3 coding sequence is TGTGCTAGGAGTACCCGGGGACTCTATGGCTACACCTTC. Translation: CARSTRGLYGYTF.

The V and J genes are TRBV27 and TRBJ2-5, with TRBD2 matching over 7 bases. The length of the CDR3 is 16 residues. Per the germline V gene, CDR1 is MNHEY and CDR2 is SMNVEV (reference sequence). V was pared by 0 bases and J by 1 base, with 5 bases of the junction left unmatched. The CDR3 region has the DNA TGTGCCAGCAGTTTATCGGGGGGGGTGGCCCAAGAGACCCAGTACTTC. Translating gives CASSLSGGVAQETQYF.

The chain couples TRBV4-1 to TRBJ1-5; D is possibly TRBD1 (5 bases). Germline V gene lookup returns CDR1 MGHRA and CDR2 YSYEKL. The CDR3 extends over 13 amino acids. V lost 4 bases to trimming and J lost 6 bases, with 10 bases between them. The CDR3 spells CASSLGGSQPQHF. For the CDR3, the DNA is TGCGCCAGCAGCCTTGGGGGGAGTCAGCCCCAGCATTTT.